These 29 T cell receptor beta chains were sequenced from one sample in a study of T cell changes during pregnancy in multiple sclerosis. Only in-frame clones appear in the TCRdb table, and some are missing; sequencing was by immunoSEQ multiplex PCR. The table has 12,000 or so clones, over 65% seen once; the top ten hold over 9%. Sequenced here: CD8+ T cells from peripheral blood mononuclear cells, sampled after pregnancy. The receptor set was obtained from a female donor in good health, enrolled as a control in a pregnancy study.

The chain links TRBV7-9 to TRBJ2-1; 8 bases align to TRBD1. The CDR3 spans 17 residues. The trim removed 2 bases at V and 3 bases at J, leaving 9 bases unmatched. Per germline, CDR1 SEHNR and CDR2 FQNEAQ (reference sequence). The CDR3 nucleotides read TGTGCCAGCAGCTTAAGCTGGACAGGGCAGGGCTACAATGAGCAGTTCTTC. It is translated as CASSLSWTGQGYNEQFF.

This chain uses TRBV15 with TRBJ2-7; perhaps TRBD1 as D (5 bases). Between the trimmed V and J ends, which lost 1 base and 2 bases, there was a span of 18 bases. CDR1 LNHNV and CDR2 YYDKDF come from the germline V gene (reference sequence). The CDR3 is 17 residues long. The CDR3 reads CATSRVWKGPPPYEQYF. In DNA form, the CDR3 reads TGTGCCACCAGCAGAGTATGGAAGGGGCCCCCACCCTACGAGCAGTACTTC.

The V call is TRBV7-9, the J call TRBJ2-7, with D perhaps matching TRBD2 (6 bases). The ends were cut back, 4 bases at V and 7 bases at J, with 20 bases in the middle. Germline lookup yields CDR1 SEHNR and CDR2 FQNEAQ (reference sequence). CDR3 size: 15 residues. The CDR3 protein is CASSSGTVFAGEQYF. Here the CDR3 DNA reads TGTGCCAGCAGCTCCGGGACTGTGTTCGCGGGGGAGCAGTACTTC.

CDR3 in amino acids: CASSRRQGREPQHF. Written as DNA, the CDR3 is TGTGCCAGCAGTCGAAGACAGGGGAGGGAGCCCCAGCATTTT. The chain uses TRBV28 and TRBJ1-5; TRBD1 matches 8 bases. The CDR3 is made up of 14 amino acids. Unmatched junction bases numbered 8, after V lost 5 bases and J lost 8 bases. Germline loops: CDR1 MDHEN, CDR2 SYDVKM.

The rearrangement joins TRBV25-1 to TRBJ2-1, with D perhaps matching TRBD1 (6 bases). The germline V and J ends were trimmed by 6 bases and 10 bases, with 10 bases remaining between them. The CDR3 totals 11 residues. Germline V gene sequence: CDR1 MGHDK, CDR2 SYGVNS. CDR3 sequence reads: CASRTGLEQFF. The CDR3 region has the DNA TGTGCCAGCAGAACAGGGTTGGAGCAGTTCTTC.

A few counts support this clone. For the CDR3, the DNA is TGCAGCGTTGAAGACACCCCGGACGGACCGGGGGGGCAGTACTTC. This translates into CSVEDTPDGPGGQYF. J is TRBJ2-7 and V is TRBV29-1; TRBD2 aligns across 7 bases. The J segment lost 9 bases and the V segment lost 0 bases, leaving 14 bases of the junction unmatched. The CDR3 covers 15 residues. Per germline, CDR1 SQVTM and CDR2 ANQGSEA.

The chain joins TRBV6-1 to TRBJ2-7; 13 bases are shared with TRBD2. Trimming cost V 1 base and J 7 bases; bases outside gene matches: 4. This CDR3 region has 15 residues. Per germline, CDR1 MNHNS and CDR2 SASEGT. CDR3 bases: TGTGCCAGCAGTGAAGTCACTAGCGGGGGGGCAGAGCAGTACTTC. This encodes CASSEVTSGGAEQYF.

The chain combines TRBV12-2 with TRBJ1-1. TRBV12-2 counts as a pseudogene. The CDR3 is made up of 15 amino acids. In nucleotides, the CDR3 is TGTGCAAGTCGCTTCTCGCCTCTTGAGGGCACTGAAGCTTTCTTT. It encodes CASRFSPLEGTEAFF.

This chain connects TRBV6-6 to TRBJ2-3, with D maybe TRBD2 (6 bases). The CDR3 covers 15 residues. From germline, CDR1 is MNHNY and CDR2 SVGAGI (reference sequence). V was trimmed by 6 bases and J by 0 bases, leaving 13 bases between them. The DNA for the CDR3 is TGTGCCAGCAGACACGGGACTTTAAGCACAGATACGCAGTATTTT. This translates into CASRHGTLSTDTQYF.

The chain recombines TRBV6-4 with TRBJ2-7, with D maybe TRBD1 (6 bases). V was trimmed by 5 bases and J by 2 bases, leaving 13 bases between them. The germline V gene has CDR1 MRHNA and CDR2 SNTAGT. The CDR3 sequence is 14 residues long. The CDR3 loop reads CASSPEQGTYEQYF. CDR3 coding DNA: TGTGCCAGCAGTCCTGAACAGGGAACCTACGAGCAGTACTTC.

The genes are TRBV19 and TRBJ2-6; D uncertain. Between the trimmed V and J ends, which lost 0 bases and 0 bases, there was a span of 12 bases. CDR1 is LNHDA, CDR2 SQIVND, per germline (reference sequence). The CDR3 spans 18 residues. In nucleotides, the CDR3 is TGTGCCAGTAGTATAGATCGGGTGGCGAGCTCTGGGGCCAACGTCCTGACTTTC. Translated: CASSIDRVASSGANVLTF.

V and J are TRBV7-9 and TRBJ2-3; D not certain. V shed 0 bases and J shed 6 bases, with 7 bases lying between them. Looked up from germline, CDR1 is SEHNR and CDR2 is FQNEAQ (reference sequence). This CDR3 contains 13 residues. For the CDR3, the DNA is TGTGCCAGCAGCTTAGCGCCTCGGGATACGCAGTATTTT. Translating gives CASSLAPRDTQYF.

The chain employs TRBV19 and TRBJ1-1; 9 nucleotides line up with TRBD1. The CDR3 has 14 residues. CDR1 is LNHDA, CDR2 SQIVND, per germline (reference sequence). Germline trimming cut 9 bases from V and 6 bases from J; bases unmatched to any gene: 11. CDR3 in amino acids: CASRGGTGLSEAFF. The CDR3 DNA sequence: TGTGCCAGCCGAGGGGGGACAGGGCTCTCTGAAGCTTTCTTT.

The chain joins TRBV10-3 to TRBJ2-1, with 10 bases aligning to TRBD2. The CDR3 totals 16 residues. Germline loops: CDR1 ENHRY, CDR2 SYGVKD. V shed 6 bases and J 0 bases; nucleotides not matched to a gene: 5. CDR3 protein: CAIRGTSADSYNEQFF. In nucleotides, the CDR3 is TGTGCCATCAGAGGGACTAGCGCCGACTCCTACAATGAGCAGTTCTTC.

The chain recombines TRBV27 with TRBJ1-1; no clear D gene. Germline values: CDR1 MNHEY, CDR2 SMNVEV (reference sequence). V was shortened by 2 bases and J by 1 base, with 5 bases between the two germline ends. CDR3 length equals 13 residues. This CDR3 is CASSLRENTEAFF. The CDR3 bases are TGTGCCAGCAGTTTACGGGAGAACACTGAAGCTTTCTTT.

This chain links TRBV5-4 with TRBJ2-7, with D perhaps matching TRBD1 (5 bases). V lost 6 bases to trimming and J lost 2 bases, with 12 bases between them. Germline V gives CDR1 SGHNT, CDR2 YYREEE (reference sequence). CDR3 length equals 13 residues. CDR3 bases: TGTGCCAGCACCCTGGACATCGCCTACGAGCAGTACTTC. Protein product: CASTLDIAYEQYF.

V usage is TRBV12-5 and J usage is TRBJ1-5, with 8 positions matching TRBD1. J lost 1 base, V lost 7 bases, and 9 bases had no gene match. There are 16 residues in the CDR3. Germline V gene sequence: CDR1 LGHNT, CDR2 FRNRAP. CDR3 loop: CASADRGRSSNQPQHF. The CDR3 DNA reads TGTGCTAGTGCAGACAGGGGCCGCTCGAGCAATCAGCCCCAGCATTTT.

The chain has TRBV25-1 and TRBJ1-4; no definite D call. CDR1 is MGHDK and CDR2 is SYGVNS in the germline V gene. This CDR3 spans 15 amino acids. Trimming took 2 bases from V and 8 from J, leaving 15 bases between them. This CDR3 reads CASSEPVSGLEKLFF. The DNA of the CDR3 is TGTGCCAGCAGTGAACCCGTCTCCGGGTTAGAAAAACTGTTTTTT.

The gene calls are TRBV6-4 and TRBJ2-7, with TRBD2 matching over 11 bases. Trimming took 6 bases from V and 2 from J; bases not matched to a gene: 6. CDR3 length equals 15 residues. Germline-derived CDR1 and CDR2 are MRHNA and SNTAGT. The CDR3: CASSELAGAPYEQYF. DNA for the CDR3: TGTGCCAGCAGCGAACTAGCGGGGGCTCCCTACGAGCAGTACTTC.

This chain joins TRBV2 and TRBJ1-3; possible D gene TRBD1, 5 bases. The germline V and J ends were trimmed by 2 bases and 2 bases, with 13 bases remaining between them. The CDR3 contains 16 residues. Germline CDR1 and CDR2: SNHLY and FYNNEI. The CDR3 nucleotides are TGTGCCAGCAGTGAATATGGGGGGAACACTGGAAACACCATATATTTT. Translation: CASSEYGGNTGNTIYF.

The V gene is TRBV5-4, the J gene TRBJ2-7; TRBD1 is a possible D gene (7 bases). CDR1 and CDR2 (germline): SGHNT, YYREEE (reference sequence). V was pared by 4 bases and J by 3 bases, with 23 bases between. The length of the CDR3 is 17 residues. The CDR3 is CASSPDRRGNRGYEQYF. The CDR3 region has the DNA TGTGCCAGCAGCCCTGATCGTCGGGGGAACAGGGGCTACGAGCAGTACTTC.

A note on this clone: Different DNA sequences within this sample yield the same CDR3. The chain employs TRBV5-1 and TRBJ2-7, with 11 bases lining up with TRBD2. V shed 6 bases and J 4 bases; nucleotides not matched to a gene: 6. Germline V lookup: CDR1 SGHRS, CDR2 YFSETQ. CDR3 size: 14 residues. The CDR3 region has the DNA TGCGCCAGCACCGAGACTAGCGGGGTATACGAGCAGTACTTC. Protein sequence: CASTETSGVYEQYF.

The rearrangement joins TRBV6-5 to TRBJ1-4; TRBD1 matches 7 bases. Looked up from germline, CDR1 is MNHEY and CDR2 is SVGAGI. The J segment lost 5 bases and the V segment lost 2 bases, leaving 8 bases of the junction unmatched. The CDR3 sequence is 16 residues long. CDR3 in DNA: TGTGCCAGCAGTTACGCTTCAGGGGGAGAAAATGAAAAACTGTTTTTT. It translates to CASSYASGGENEKLFF.

V and J are TRBV27 and TRBJ2-7, with TRBD1 matching over 9 bases. CDR1 and CDR2 (germline): MNHEY, SMNVEV (reference sequence). The CDR3 consists of 17 residues. Trimming removed 0 bases from V and 7 bases from J; junction bases left unmatched: 13. The CDR3 DNA follows: TGTGCCAGCAGTTTATCTATTTCCAGGACAGGGGAATCTGAGCAGTACTTC. It codes for CASSLSISRTGESEQYF.

The V gene is TRBV10-3, the J gene TRBJ1-1, with TRBD1 matching 7 bases. The CDR3 consists of 16 residues. From germline, CDR1 is ENHRY and CDR2 SYGVKD. V shed 11 bases and J 1 base; nucleotides not matched to a gene: 16. The CDR3 spells CAARTGTARRNTEAFF. CDR3 nucleotide sequence: TGTGCCGCACGGACCGGGACAGCCCGGAGGAACACTGAAGCTTTCTTT.

J is TRBJ2-1 and V is TRBV7-9; 7 positions agree with TRBD2. CDR3 length: 15 residues. CDR1 and CDR2 from the germline V gene are SEHNR and FQNEAQ (reference sequence). Trimming removed 5 bases from V and 6 bases from J; junction bases left unmatched: 10. This CDR3 is CASSEVRLASNEQFF. As DNA, the CDR3 is TGTGCCAGCAGCGAAGTGAGACTAGCTAGCAATGAGCAGTTCTTC.

V and J are TRBV4-3 and TRBJ2-1; unclear D gene. This CDR3 contains 11 residues. The germline V gene has CDR1 LGHNA and CDR2 YSLEER. Trimming stripped 3 bases from V and 9 bases from J, with 6 bases between. The CDR3 loop is CASSHFREQFF. In nucleotides, the CDR3 is TGCGCCAGCAGCCATTTCCGTGAGCAGTTCTTC.

The genes are TRBV4-1 and TRBJ2-1, with D unclear. The V and J ends lost 0 bases and 8 bases respectively, with 14 bases between them. The germline gives CDR1 MGHRA, CDR2 YSYEKL. This CDR3 comprises 15 residues. The CDR3 spells CASSQDLGLSDEQFF. CDR3 in DNA: TGCGCCAGCAGCCAAGATCTGGGTCTCAGCGATGAGCAGTTCTTC.

This clone was found once. The rearrangement uses TRBV2 and TRBJ2-7, with 8 bases lining up with TRBD2. After removal of 5 bases from V and 5 bases from J, the junction contained 20 bases not matched to a gene. The V gene's germline CDR1 is SNHLY and CDR2 FYNNEI. The CDR3 loop spans 18 amino acids. Written as DNA, the CDR3 is TGTGCCAGCAGTTTTCCCGAGCGGGGGCCCCGGAGTCTACACGAGCAGTACTTC. Translation: CASSFPERGPRSLHEQYF.